One T cell receptor (beta chain) is described in this entry. Only one count was recorded for this clone. No antigen is known for it. No qualities accompany the bases; no much larger clone lies one base away. The data stem from a study of PD-L1 blockade in urothelial cancer listed by TCRdb under 2017. Concerning the study at large: Every patient began therapy around 2014 and was given atezolizumab 1,200 mg intravenously every 3 weeks. Durable clinical benefit was achieved by nine patients but not by the remaining 20. Blood samples were analyzed at 3 weeks after treatment start (second dose) and at 6 weeks after treatment start. A median of approximately 140,000 T cells and 80,000 to 100,000 unique TCRs was obtained from blood samples, and a median clonality of around 0.08 was observed. About 90% of the roughly 30 patients were identified as males with urothelial cancer of bladder origin, and a prior smoking history was reported by 18 of 29 patients. Pretreatment tumor samples, along with matched peripheral blood serially collected before and after atezolizumab treatment, were subjected to TCR sequencing. Pretreatment blood TCR-seq was available for 30 or so patients, at least one posttreatment blood collection was obtained for 25 or so patients, and tumor TCR-seq was available for 25 or so patients. Somatic, immune and clinical correlates of response to PD-L1 blockade with atezolizumab in urothelial cancer were the focus of an exploratory multi-omic analysis. An ECOG performance status of 0 or 1 was recorded for the patients, and 0 to 3 prior chemotherapy regimens had been received by the patients. In the same patients who had TCR sequencing, pretreatment tumors also underwent whole exome sequencing and RNA sequencing. Durable clinical benefit was defined as a progression-free survival longer than 6 months, and TCR features were additionally tested against progression-free survival and overall survival.

The germline V end is reduced by 7 bases and the J end by 2 bases; junction bases left unmatched: 13. As encoded in the germline V gene, CDR1 is MDHEN while CDR2 is SYDVKM. The CDR3, from cysteine to phenylalanine, totals 16 residues. Of the read, only the CDR3 DNA is kept; its 48 bases are in frame from base 1. Taken with the paper, the label for time point translates to: pretreatment peripheral blood. The cohort included 29 patients with locally advanced or metastatic urothelial carcinoma who were treated at Memorial Sloan Kettering on a trial protocol. Peripheral blood mononuclear cells were collected from each patient pretreatment and during treatment, giving between 1 and 8 total time points per patient. The Qiagen DNeasy Blood extraction kit was used to purify genomic DNA from total PBMCs and tumor samples. PBMCs were collected pretreatment and during treatment and were isolated and stored as previously described.

To estimate absolute template abundance from read counts, synthetic TCR analog templates were spiked into each PCR. The immunoSEQ assay was used to amplify TCRbeta CDR3 regions from genomic DNA with bias-controlled V and J gene primers. Sequencing of rearranged TCRbeta segments was performed at approximately 20X coverage. From the authors' description of their analysis: Sequencing errors were corrected by clustering and CDR3s were annotated against IMGT to assign V, D and J genes. Downstream analyses used only productive TCRbeta rearrangements and left out out-of-frame or stop-codon sequences. Clonality was calculated as one minus the Shannon entropy normalized by the log of the number of unique productive sequences. Fisher's exact test with Benjamini-Hochberg correction, using a cutoff of adjusted p below 0.01, was how clones that differed between time points or between blood and tumor were identified. In its TCRdb copy, this immuneACCESS table keeps in-frame sequences only and misses some clones. Where compared with another copy, unresolved V genes explain less than half of these, and the others have no known cause. That table gives V, J and clone size, and the DNA gave D and trimming. This sample holds 90,000 or so clones; around 90% were observed only once. About 1% of the sample is taken by the ten largest.

The full study reports these points: Improved progression-free and overall survival was found to be associated with pretreatment peripheral blood TCR clonality below the median. Because the sample size was small (n of about 29) and many exploratory analyses were performed, the results are intended to be hypothesis-generating. Greater expansion of tumor-associated TCR clones in peripheral blood 3 weeks after the start of treatment was observed in patients with durable benefit (n of about 21, p = 0.022).

The clonotype comes from a woman of 80 years or more with urothelial cancer. The chain is assembled from TRBV28 and TRBJ1-1; TRBD1 agrees with 7 junctional bases. Material: PBMCs, obtained around atezolizumab (anti-PD-L1) treatment. The sequence in DNA is TGTGCCAGCACCATCTCCCGCACAGGGGTTAACACTGAAGCTTTCTTT. The encoded protein is CASTISRTGVNTEAFF.